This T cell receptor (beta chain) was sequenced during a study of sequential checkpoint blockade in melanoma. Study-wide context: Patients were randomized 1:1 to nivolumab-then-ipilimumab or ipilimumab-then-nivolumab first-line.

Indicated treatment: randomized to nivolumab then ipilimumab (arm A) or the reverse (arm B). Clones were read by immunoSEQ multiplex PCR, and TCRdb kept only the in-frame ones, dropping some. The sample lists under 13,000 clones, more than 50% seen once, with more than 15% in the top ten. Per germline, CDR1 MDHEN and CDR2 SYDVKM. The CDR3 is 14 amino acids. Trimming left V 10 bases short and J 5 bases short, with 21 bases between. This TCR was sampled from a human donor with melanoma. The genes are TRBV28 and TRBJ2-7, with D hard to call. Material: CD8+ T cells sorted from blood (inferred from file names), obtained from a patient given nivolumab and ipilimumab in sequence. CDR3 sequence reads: CATKIVTLLDEQYF. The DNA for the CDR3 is TGTGCCACCAAGATAGTAACCCTCCTAGACGAGCAGTACTTC.